The T cell receptor (beta chain) under discussion was sequenced for a study of CD8 T cells in ankylosing spondylitis. General study findings and limits: It was reported that disease-linked clones were significantly enriched in matched ankylosing spondylitis synovial fluid. A TCR beta motif of under ten highly homologous variants appeared characteristic of ankylosing spondylitis blood.

This clonotype has ten or more counts. Its matching antigen is unknown. CDR1 and CDR2 (germline): SGHRS, YFSETQ. The CDR3 covers 14 residues. Trimming cost V 5 bases and J 1 base, with 9 bases left between them. Each CDR3 protein gets one entry after TCRdb re-called the 5' RACE reads with MiXCR. The profile covers under 200,000 distinct CDR3 sequences, with under 14% appearing a single time and about 27% taken by the ten largest. V gene TRBV5-1 combines with J gene TRBJ2-2; unclear D gene. Sequencing was performed on blood, either unsorted or a sorted T cell fraction (not recorded which). The clonotype originates from a male donor with ankylosing spondylitis or in good health (not recorded which). This chain's CDR3 is CASRSRQNTGELFF. Written as DNA, the CDR3 is TGCGCCAGCAGATCACGACAGAACACCGGGGAGCTGTTTTTT.